The clone carrying this T cell receptor beta chain came up a few times. The antigen remains unidentified. The data are from a study of shared clonotypes between healthy human individuals. Regarding the study as a whole: Clonotype sharing across four donors was observed for around 5.1% of naive CD4 clonotypes. Non-shared clonotypes were found to have lower generation probabilities than the clonotypes that were shared by all four of the sorted-subset donors.

The naive CD8 fraction comprised CD45RO-negative cells positively selected for CCR7 and excluded terminally differentiated effector memory CD45RA+ cells. At a deep level, the assay was run. Repertoires were generated with immunoSEQ multiplex PCR, while TCRdb's copy carries only in-frame clones and drops some. The sample holds over 2,000,000 clones; around 93% are singletons and the top ten take approximately 1.6%. Germline V gene lookup returns CDR1 SGDLS and CDR2 YYNGEE. Trimming removed 0 bases from V and 6 bases from J, with 18 bases in between. The CDR3 runs 16 residues. This TCR was recovered from a young man in good health. Some clones in this sample may be carry-over from other donors' samples. The V gene is TRBV9, the J gene TRBJ1-2; D not resolved. Source material: naive CD8+ T cells from PBMCs. The DNA for the CDR3 is TGTGCCAGCAGCGTAGGGGCAGATCTCCCGGGAAATGGCTACACCTTC. It specifies CASSVGADLPGNGYTF. The full variable domain, in which reference TRBV9 and TRBJ1-2 provide the parts outside the CDR3, is DSGVTQTPKHLITATGQRVTLRCSPRSGDLSVYWYQQSLDQGLQFLIQYYNGEERAKGNILERFSAQQFPDLHSELNLSSLELGDSALYFCASSVGADLPGNGYTFGSGTRLTVV.